This T cell receptor beta chain was recorded in a study of T cell repertoires in cytomegalovirus infection. Overall study results and limits: The ex vivo response showed dominance by HLA-C-restricted CMV-specific TCR beta clonotypes.

One entry per CDR3 protein results from TCRdb running MiXCR on the reads. In the table there are some 240,000 distinct CDR3 sequences, approximately 15% of which are singletons. This clonotype was counted a few times. The antigen is unknown. The V gene lost 0 bases and the J gene lost 9 bases, with 9 bases spanning the gap. This CDR3 contains 14 residues. Germline-derived CDR1 and CDR2 are SEHNR and FQNEAQ (reference sequence). What was sequenced was CD8+ T cells from PBMCs. V usage is TRBV7-9 and J usage is TRBJ1-6; tentative D call: TRBD1 (5 bases). This clonotype originated in a human donor in good health (CMV status not recorded). Some clones in this sample may be carry-over from other donors' samples. The CDR3 bases are TGTGCCAGCAGCTTAGCGCAGGGTGGTTCACCCCTCCACTTT. As protein: CASSLAQGGSPLHF.